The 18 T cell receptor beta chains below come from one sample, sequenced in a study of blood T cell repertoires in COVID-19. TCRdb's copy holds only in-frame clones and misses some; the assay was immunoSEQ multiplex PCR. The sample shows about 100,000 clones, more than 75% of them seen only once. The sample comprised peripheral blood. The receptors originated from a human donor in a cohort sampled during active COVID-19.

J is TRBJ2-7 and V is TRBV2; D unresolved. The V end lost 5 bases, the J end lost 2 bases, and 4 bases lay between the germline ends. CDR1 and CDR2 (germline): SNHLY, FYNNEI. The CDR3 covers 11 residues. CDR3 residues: CASSITYEQYF. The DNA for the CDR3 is TGTGCCAGCAGTATTACCTACGAGCAGTACTTC.

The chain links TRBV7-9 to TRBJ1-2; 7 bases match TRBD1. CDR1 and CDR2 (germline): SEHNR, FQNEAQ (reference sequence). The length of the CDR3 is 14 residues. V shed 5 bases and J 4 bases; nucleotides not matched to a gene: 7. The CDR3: CASSHRDSTYGYTF. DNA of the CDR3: TGTGCCAGCAGCCACCGGGACAGTACCTATGGCTACACCTTC.

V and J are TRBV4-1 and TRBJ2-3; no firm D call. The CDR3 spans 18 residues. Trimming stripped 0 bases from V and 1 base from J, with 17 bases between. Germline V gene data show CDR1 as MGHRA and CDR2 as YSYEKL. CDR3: CASSQDFLGATGTDTQYF. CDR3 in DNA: TGCGCCAGCAGCCAAGATTTCCTGGGCGCCACAGGCACAGATACGCAGTATTTT.

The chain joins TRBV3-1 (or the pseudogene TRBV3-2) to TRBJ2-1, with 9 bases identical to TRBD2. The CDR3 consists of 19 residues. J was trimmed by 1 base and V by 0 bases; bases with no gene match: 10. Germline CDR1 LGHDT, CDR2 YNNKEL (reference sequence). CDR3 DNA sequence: TGTGCCAGCAGCCAAGAGACCTCGGGTCTAGCGGGATCCTACAATGAGCAGTTCTTC. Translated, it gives CASSQETSGLAGSYNEQFF.

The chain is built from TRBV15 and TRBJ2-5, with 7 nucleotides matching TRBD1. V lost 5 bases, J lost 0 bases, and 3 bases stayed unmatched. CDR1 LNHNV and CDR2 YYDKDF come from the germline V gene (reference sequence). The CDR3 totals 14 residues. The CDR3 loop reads CATSPGQHQETQYF. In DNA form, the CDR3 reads TGTGCCACCAGCCCGGGACAGCACCAAGAGACCCAGTACTTC.

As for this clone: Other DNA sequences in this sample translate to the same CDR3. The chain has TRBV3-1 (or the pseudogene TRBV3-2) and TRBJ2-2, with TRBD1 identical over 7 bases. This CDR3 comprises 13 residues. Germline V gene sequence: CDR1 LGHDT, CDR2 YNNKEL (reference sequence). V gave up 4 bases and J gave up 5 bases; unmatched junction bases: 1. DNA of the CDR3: TGTGCCAGCAGCCTCAGGGGGACCGGGGAGCTGTTTTTT. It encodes CASSLRGTGELFF.

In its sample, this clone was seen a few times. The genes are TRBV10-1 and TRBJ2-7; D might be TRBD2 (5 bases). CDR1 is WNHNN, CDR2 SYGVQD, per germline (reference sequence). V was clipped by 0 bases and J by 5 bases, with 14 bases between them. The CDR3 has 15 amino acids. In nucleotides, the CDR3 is TGCGCCAGCAGTGAGTCGGTGGGTTTGAGGGACGAGCAGTACTTC. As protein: CASSESVGLRDEQYF.

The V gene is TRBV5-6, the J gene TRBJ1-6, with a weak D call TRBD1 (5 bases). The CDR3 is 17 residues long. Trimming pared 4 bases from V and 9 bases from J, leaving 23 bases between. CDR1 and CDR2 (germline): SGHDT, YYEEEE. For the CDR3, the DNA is TGTGCCAGCAGCGTCTTTTTCGGGGGAGGTCAGCTTTCACCCCTCCACTTT. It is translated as CASSVFFGGGQLSPLHF.

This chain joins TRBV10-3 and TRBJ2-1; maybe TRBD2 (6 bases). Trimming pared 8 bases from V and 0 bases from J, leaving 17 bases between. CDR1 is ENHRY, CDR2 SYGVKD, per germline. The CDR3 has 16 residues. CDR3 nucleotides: TGTGCCATCCGCGAGGGAGGATTCGCCTCCTACAATGAGCAGTTCTTC. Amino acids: CAIREGGFASYNEQFF.

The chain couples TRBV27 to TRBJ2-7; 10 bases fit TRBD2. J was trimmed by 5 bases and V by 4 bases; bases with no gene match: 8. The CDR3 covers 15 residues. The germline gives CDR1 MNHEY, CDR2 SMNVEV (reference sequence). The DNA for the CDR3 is TGTGCCAGCAGTTCCAATAGCGGGAGGATAAACGAGCAGTACTTC. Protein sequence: CASSSNSGRINEQYF.

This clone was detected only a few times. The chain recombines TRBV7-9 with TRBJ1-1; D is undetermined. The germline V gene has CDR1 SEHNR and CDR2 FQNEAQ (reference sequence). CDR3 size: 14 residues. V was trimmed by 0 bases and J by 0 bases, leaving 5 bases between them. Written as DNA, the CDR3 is TGTGCCAGCAGCTTAGCAGGAGTGAACACTGAAGCTTTCTTT. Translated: CASSLAGVNTEAFF.

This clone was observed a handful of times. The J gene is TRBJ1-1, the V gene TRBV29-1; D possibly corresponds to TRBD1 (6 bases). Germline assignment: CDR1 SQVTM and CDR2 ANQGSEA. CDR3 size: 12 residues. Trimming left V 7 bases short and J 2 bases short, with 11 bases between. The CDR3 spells CSAGTYNTEAFF. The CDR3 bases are TGCAGCGCTGGGACATACAACACTGAAGCTTTCTTT.

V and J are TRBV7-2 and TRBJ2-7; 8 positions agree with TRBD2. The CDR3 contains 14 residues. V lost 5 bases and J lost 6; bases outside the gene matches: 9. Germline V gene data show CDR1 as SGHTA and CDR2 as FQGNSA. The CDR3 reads CASSPSSGTTEQYF. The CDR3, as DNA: TGTGCCAGCAGCCCGAGTAGCGGGACTACCGAGCAGTACTTC.

The CDR3 sequence is CASSLWTGGDPQHF. For the CDR3, the DNA is TGTGCCAGCAGCTTATGGACAGGGGGGGACCCCCAGCATTTT. This chain connects TRBV7-8 to TRBJ1-5; 10 bases agree with TRBD1. The CDR3 totals 14 residues. Trimming took 2 bases from V and 10 from J; bases not matched to a gene: 5. Germline V gives CDR1 SGHVS, CDR2 FQNEAQ.

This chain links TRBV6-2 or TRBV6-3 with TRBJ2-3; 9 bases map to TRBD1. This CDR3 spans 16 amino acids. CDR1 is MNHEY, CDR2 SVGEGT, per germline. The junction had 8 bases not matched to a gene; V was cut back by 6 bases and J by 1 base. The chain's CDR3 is CASSTTRTGGTDTQYF. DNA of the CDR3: TGTGCCAGCAGCACAACTCGGACAGGGGGCACAGATACGCAGTATTTT.

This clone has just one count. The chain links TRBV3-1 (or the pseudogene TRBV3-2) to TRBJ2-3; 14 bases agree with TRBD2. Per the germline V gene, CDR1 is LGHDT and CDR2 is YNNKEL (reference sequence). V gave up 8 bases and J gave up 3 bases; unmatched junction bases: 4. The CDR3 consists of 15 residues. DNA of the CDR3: TGTGCCAGCGCGGGACTAGCGGGGGTAACAGATACGCAGTATTTT. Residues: CASAGLAGVTDTQYF.

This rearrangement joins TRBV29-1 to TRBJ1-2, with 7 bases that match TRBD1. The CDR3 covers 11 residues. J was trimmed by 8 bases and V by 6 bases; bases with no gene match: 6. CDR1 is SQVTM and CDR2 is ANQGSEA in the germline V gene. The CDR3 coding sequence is TGCAGCGTCGACAGGGCCGGCGGCTACACCTTC. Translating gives CSVDRAGGYTF.

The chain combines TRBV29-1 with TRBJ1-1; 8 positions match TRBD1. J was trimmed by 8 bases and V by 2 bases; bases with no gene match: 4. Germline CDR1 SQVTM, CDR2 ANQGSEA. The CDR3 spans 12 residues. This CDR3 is CSVEIRGREAFF. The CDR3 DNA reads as TGCAGCGTTGAAATCAGGGGGCGAGAAGCTTTCTTT. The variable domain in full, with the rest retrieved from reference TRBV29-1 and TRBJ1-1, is SAVISQKPSRDICQRGTSLTIQCQVDSQVTMMFWYRQQPGQSLTLIATANQGSEATYESGFVIDKFPISRPNLTFSTLTVSNMSPEDSSIYLCSVEIRGREAFFGQGTRLTVV.